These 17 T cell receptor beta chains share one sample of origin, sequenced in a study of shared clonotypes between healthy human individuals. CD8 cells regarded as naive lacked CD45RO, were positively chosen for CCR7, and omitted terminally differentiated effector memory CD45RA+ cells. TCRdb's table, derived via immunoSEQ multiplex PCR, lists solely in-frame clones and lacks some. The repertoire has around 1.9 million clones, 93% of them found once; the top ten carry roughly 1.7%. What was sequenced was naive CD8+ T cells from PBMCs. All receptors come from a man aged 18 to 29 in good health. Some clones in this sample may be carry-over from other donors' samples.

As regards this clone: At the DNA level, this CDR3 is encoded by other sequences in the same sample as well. CDR3 region: CASSPPGLAGVIYEQYF. The CDR3 coding sequence is TGTGCCAGCTCACCGCCGGGACTAGCGGGAGTGATCTACGAGCAGTACTTC. V is TRBV18 and J is TRBJ2-7, with 14 bases matching TRBD2. Losses at the gene ends were 3 bases for V and 3 bases for J; bases not matched to a gene: 7. CDR3 length: 17 amino acids. Germline loops: CDR1 KGHSH, CDR2 LQKENI.

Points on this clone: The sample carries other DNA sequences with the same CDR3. The CDR3 nucleotides read TGTGCCAGTAGTATAGGCCAGGGCTATGGCTACACCTTC. Translated, it gives CASSIGQGYGYTF. J is TRBJ1-2 and V is TRBV19; possible D gene TRBD1, 5 bases. Trimming removed 1 base from V and 4 bases from J, with 7 bases in between. The CDR3 extends over 13 amino acids. Germline V gives CDR1 LNHDA, CDR2 SQIVND (reference sequence).

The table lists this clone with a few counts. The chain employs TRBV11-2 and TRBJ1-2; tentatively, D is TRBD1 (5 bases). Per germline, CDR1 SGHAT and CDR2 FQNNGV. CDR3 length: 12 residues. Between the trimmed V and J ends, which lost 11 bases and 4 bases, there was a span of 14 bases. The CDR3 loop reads CAVAGGTYGYTF. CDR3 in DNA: TGTGCCGTCGCGGGGGGGACCTATGGCTACACCTTC.

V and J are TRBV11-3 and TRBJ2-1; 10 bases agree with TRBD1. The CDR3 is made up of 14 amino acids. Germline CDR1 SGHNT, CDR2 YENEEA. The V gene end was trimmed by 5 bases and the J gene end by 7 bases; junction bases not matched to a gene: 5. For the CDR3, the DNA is TGTGCCAGCAGCCACGGGACAGGGGCGAATGAGCAGTTCTTC. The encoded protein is CASSHGTGANEQFF.

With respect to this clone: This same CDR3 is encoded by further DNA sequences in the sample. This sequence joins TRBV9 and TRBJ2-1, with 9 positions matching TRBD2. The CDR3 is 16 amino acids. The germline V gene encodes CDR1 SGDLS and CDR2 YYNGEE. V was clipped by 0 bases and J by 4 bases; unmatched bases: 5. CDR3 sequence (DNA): TGTGCCAGCAGCGTAGGGGCTAGCGGGACTTACAATGAGCAGTTCTTC. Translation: CASSVGASGTYNEQFF.

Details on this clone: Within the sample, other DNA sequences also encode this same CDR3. CDR3: CASSVDRGHEQYF. The CDR3 nucleotides read TGTGCCAGCAGCGTAGATAGGGGGCACGAGCAGTACTTC. The chain employs TRBV9 and TRBJ2-7; 7 bases fit TRBD1. Germline V gene sequence: CDR1 SGDLS, CDR2 YYNGEE. V dropped 0 bases and J dropped 5; count of bases not matched to a gene: 2. The CDR3 length is 13 residues.

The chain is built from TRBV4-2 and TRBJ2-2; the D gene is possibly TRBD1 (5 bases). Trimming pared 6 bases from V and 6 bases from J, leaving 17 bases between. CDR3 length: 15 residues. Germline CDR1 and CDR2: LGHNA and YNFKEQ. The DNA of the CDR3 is TGTGCCAGCAGTCGATCCAGGGAAGGAGCCGGGGAGCTGTTTTTT. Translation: CASSRSREGAGELFF.

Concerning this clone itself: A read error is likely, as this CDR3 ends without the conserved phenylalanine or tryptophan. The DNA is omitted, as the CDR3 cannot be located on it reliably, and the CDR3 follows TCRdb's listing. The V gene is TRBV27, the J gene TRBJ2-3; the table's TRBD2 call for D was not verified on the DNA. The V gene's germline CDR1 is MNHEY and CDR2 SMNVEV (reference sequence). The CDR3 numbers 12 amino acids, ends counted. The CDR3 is CASSSGTSGVSL.

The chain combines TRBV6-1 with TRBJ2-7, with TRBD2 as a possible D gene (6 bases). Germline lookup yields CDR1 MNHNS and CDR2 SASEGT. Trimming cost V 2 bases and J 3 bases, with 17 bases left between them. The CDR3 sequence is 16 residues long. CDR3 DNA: TGTGCCAGCAGTGAATGGGGCCGGGACTCTTTCTACGAGCAGTACTTC. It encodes CASSEWGRDSFYEQYF.

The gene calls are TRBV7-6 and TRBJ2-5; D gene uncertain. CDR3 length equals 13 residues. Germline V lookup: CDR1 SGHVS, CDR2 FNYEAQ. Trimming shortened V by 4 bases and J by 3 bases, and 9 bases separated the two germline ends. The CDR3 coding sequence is TGTGCCAGCAGCTCCCTATACGAAGAGACCCAGTACTTC. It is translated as CASSSLYEETQYF.

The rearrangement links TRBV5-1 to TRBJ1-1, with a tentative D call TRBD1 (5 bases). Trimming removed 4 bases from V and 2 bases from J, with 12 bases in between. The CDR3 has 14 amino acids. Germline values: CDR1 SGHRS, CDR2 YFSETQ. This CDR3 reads CASSLRGPNTEAFF. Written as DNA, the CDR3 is TGCGCCAGCAGCCTAAGGGGCCCCAACACTGAAGCTTTCTTT.

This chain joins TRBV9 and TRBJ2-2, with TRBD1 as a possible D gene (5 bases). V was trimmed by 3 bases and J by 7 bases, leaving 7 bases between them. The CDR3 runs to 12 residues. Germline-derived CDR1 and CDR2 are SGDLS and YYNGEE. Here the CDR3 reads CASSDQGGELFF. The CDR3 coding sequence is TGTGCCAGCAGCGACCAGGGCGGGGAGCTGTTTTTT.

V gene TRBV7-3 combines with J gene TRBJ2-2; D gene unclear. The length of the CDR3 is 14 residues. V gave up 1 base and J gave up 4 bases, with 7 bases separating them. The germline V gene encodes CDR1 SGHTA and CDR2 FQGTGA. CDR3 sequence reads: CASSLRASTGELFF. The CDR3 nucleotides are TGTGCCAGCAGCTTAAGGGCCAGCACCGGGGAGCTGTTTTTT.

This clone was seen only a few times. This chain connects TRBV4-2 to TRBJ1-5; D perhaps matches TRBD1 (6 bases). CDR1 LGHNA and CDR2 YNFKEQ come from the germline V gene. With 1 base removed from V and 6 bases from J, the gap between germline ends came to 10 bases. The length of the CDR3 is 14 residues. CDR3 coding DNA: TGTGCCAGCAGCCAAGCAGGGGCTCGTCAGCCCCAGCATTTT. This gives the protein CASSQAGARQPQHF.

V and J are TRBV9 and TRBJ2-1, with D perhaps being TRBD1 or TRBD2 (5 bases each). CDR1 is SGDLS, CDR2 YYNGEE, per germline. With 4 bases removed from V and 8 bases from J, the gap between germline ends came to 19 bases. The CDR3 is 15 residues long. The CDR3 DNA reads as TGTGCCAGCAGCCACCGGGACGGGTCGTCGTATGAGCAGTTCTTC. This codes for CASSHRDGSSYEQFF.

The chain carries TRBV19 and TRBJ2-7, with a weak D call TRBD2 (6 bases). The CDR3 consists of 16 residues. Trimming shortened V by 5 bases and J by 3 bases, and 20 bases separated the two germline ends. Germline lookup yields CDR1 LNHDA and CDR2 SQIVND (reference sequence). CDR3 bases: TGTGCCAGTAGTGGAGCCTGGGGGGTCGGAATCTACGAGCAGTACTTC. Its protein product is CASSGAWGVGIYEQYF.

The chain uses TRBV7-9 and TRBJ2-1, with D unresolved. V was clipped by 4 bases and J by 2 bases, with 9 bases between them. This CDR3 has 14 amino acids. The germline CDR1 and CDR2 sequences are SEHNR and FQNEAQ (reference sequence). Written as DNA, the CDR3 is TGTGCCAGCAGCTCAGAGCGTCCCTACAATGAGCAGTTCTTC. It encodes CASSSERPYNEQFF.